One and the same sample provided the 29 T cell receptor beta chains below, sequenced in a study of T cell responses to AZD1222 COVID-19 vaccine. The data were produced by immunoSEQ multiplex PCR, yet TCRdb's version contains in-frame clones alone and is incomplete. The data hold about 99,000 clones, with 75% to 90% observed a single time. The sequences come from peripheral blood, collected on day 0 of AZD1222 vaccination. These receptors originate from an adult in good health.

CDR3 coding DNA: TGTGCCATCAGTACTAGCGGGAGGGGAGCCTCCTACAATGAGCAGTTCTTC. It yields the protein CAISTSGRGASYNEQFF. This chain connects TRBV10-3 to TRBJ2-1, with 13 bases matching TRBD2. V lost 5 bases and J lost 0; bases outside the gene matches: 4. There are 17 residues in the CDR3. Germline V CDR1 and CDR2: ENHRY, SYGVKD.

The V call is TRBV18, the J call TRBJ1-4; D is uncertain. The CDR3 loop spans 13 amino acids. Trimming took 2 bases from V and 3 from J, leaving 4 bases between them. Germline V gene lookup returns CDR1 KGHSH and CDR2 LQKENI. CDR3 sequence: CASSPSPNEKLFF. The CDR3 bases are TGTGCCAGCTCACCAAGTCCTAATGAAAAACTGTTTTTT.

The chain has TRBV7-2 and TRBJ1-4; D perhaps matches TRBD1 (6 bases). The CDR3 sequence is 15 residues long. Looked up from germline, CDR1 is SGHTA and CDR2 is FQGNSA. Trimming removed 7 bases from V and 8 bases from J, with 20 bases in between. The DNA for the CDR3 is TGTGCCAGCACCGTCATTGGGGGCTTTGGCGAAAAACTGTTTTTT. Amino acid sequence: CASTVIGGFGEKLFF.

This clone was picked up one time. The chain recombines TRBV10-1 with TRBJ2-7; D is ambiguous. Germline V lookup: CDR1 WNHNN, CDR2 SYGVQD (reference sequence). Deletions cut 0 bases from V and 0 bases from J, with 9 bases between. This CDR3 is built from 15 residues. The CDR3 DNA reads TGCGCCAGCAGTGAGTCGTCGGGCAGCTCCTACGAGCAGTACTTC. Translated, it gives CASSESSGSSYEQYF.

This sequence joins TRBV6-5 and TRBJ2-5; TRBD2 agrees at 10 bases. Looked up from germline, CDR1 is MNHEY and CDR2 is SVGAGI. V lost 4 bases to trimming and J lost 0 bases; unmatched junction nucleotides: 2. This CDR3 is 15 amino acids long. The CDR3 DNA reads as TGTGCCAGCAGTTTTAGCGGGGGGTACCAAGAGACCCAGTACTTC. Protein product: CASSFSGGYQETQYF.

This chain joins TRBV6-6 and TRBJ2-7, with TRBD1 matching 7 bases. The CDR3 is 15 amino acids. With 6 bases clipped from V and 0 bases from J, the junction kept 8 bases outside the gene matches. Germline V CDR1 and CDR2: MNHNY, SVGAGI (reference sequence). CDR3 in amino acids: CASSPQGSLSYEQYF. For the CDR3, the DNA is TGTGCCAGCAGCCCACAGGGGTCCCTCTCCTACGAGCAGTACTTC.

The chain combines TRBV7-2 with TRBJ2-5; TRBD2 aligns across 12 bases. The CDR3 totals 16 residues. Per the germline V gene, CDR1 is SGHTA and CDR2 is FQGNSA. The trim removed 5 bases at V and 5 bases at J, leaving 9 bases unmatched. The CDR3 DNA reads as TGTGCCAGCAGCAAACGCGGACTAGCGGGGCGGGAGACCCAGTACTTC. This encodes CASSKRGLAGRETQYF.

The V and J genes are TRBV12-3 or TRBV12-4 and TRBJ2-3; no clear D gene. Trimming left V 7 bases short and J 2 bases short, with 10 bases between. The CDR3 loop spans 13 amino acids. This chain's CDR3 is CASIMRPTDTQYF. CDR3 sequence (DNA): TGTGCCAGCATTATGCGGCCCACAGATACGCAGTATTTT.

This chain uses TRBV27 with TRBJ2-2; 8 nucleotides align to TRBD1. This CDR3 is 18 amino acids long. The germline CDR1 and CDR2 sequences are MNHEY and SMNVEV (reference sequence). After removal of 2 bases from V and 1 base from J, the junction contained 9 bases not matched to a gene. Written as DNA, the CDR3 is TGTGCCAGCAGTTTAAATCCCCTTGGGACAGGGAACACCGGGGAGCTGTTTTTT. It is translated as CASSLNPLGTGNTGELFF.

A single count supports this clone. The V and J genes are TRBV10-3 and TRBJ1-2, with unresolved D. Trimming pared 3 bases from V and 7 bases from J, leaving 9 bases between. This CDR3 has 12 amino acids. CDR1 and CDR2 from the germline V gene are ENHRY and SYGVKD. CDR3 nucleotides: TGTGCCATCAGTGACCGTCCCATTGGCTACACCTTC. Translated: CAISDRPIGYTF.

The J gene is TRBJ2-4, the V gene TRBV6-4; the match to TRBD1 covers 8 bases. Germline CDR1 is MRHNA and CDR2 is SNTAGT. This CDR3 comprises 15 residues. The trim removed 2 bases at V and 1 base at J, leaving 1 base unmatched. The CDR3 region is CASSDRDRAKNIQYF. The CDR3 DNA reads TGTGCCAGCAGTGACCGGGACAGGGCCAAAAACATTCAGTACTTC.

The chain recombines TRBV7-8 with TRBJ1-1, with a weak D call TRBD1 (6 bases). V lost 4 bases, J lost 5 bases, and 14 bases lay in between. This CDR3 is built from 14 residues. Germline V lookup: CDR1 SGHVS, CDR2 FQNEAQ. CDR3 amino acids: CASSYKGGGTEAFF. The CDR3 nucleotides read TGTGCCAGCAGCTATAAAGGGGGGGGAACTGAAGCTTTCTTT.

V usage is TRBV13 and J usage is TRBJ1-3; D remains ambiguous. Germline CDR1 PRHDT, CDR2 FYEKMQ (reference sequence). Trimming took off 6 bases at V and 0 bases at J, with 9 bases between the two ends. This CDR3 has 14 amino acids. In DNA form, the CDR3 reads TGTGCCAGCAGGGTTGGGAACTCTGGAAACACCATATATTTT. It is translated as CASRVGNSGNTIYF.

The chain employs TRBV6-5 and TRBJ1-1; D is possibly TRBD1 (5 bases). There are 14 residues in the CDR3. Per the germline V gene, CDR1 is MNHEY and CDR2 is SVGAGI. The germline V and J ends were trimmed by 4 bases and 1 base, with 10 bases remaining between them. The CDR3 DNA sequence: TGTGCCAGCAGTTCCCTAGGGGCGAACACTGAAGCTTTCTTT. Translating it yields CASSSLGANTEAFF.

The rearrangement links TRBV18 to TRBJ1-1; 10 bases match TRBD1. In germline, CDR1 is KGHSH, CDR2 LQKENI. This CDR3 comprises 14 residues. Losses at the gene ends were 5 bases for V and 4 bases for J; bases not matched to a gene: 4. CDR3 region: CASSSGQGSTEAFF. DNA of the CDR3: TGTGCCAGCTCATCGGGACAGGGGAGCACTGAAGCTTTCTTT.

The V gene is TRBV7-9, the J gene TRBJ1-2, with a weak D call TRBD1 (6 bases). This CDR3 is 15 amino acids long. V was trimmed by 7 bases and J by 8 bases, leaving 23 bases between them. Germline CDR1 reads SEHNR; CDR2 reads FQNEAQ (reference sequence). CDR3 sequence (DNA): TGTGCCAGCACCGCCGCCGGGGGGCTTGCTGGAGGCTACACCTTC. As protein: CASTAAGGLAGGYTF.

The chain recombines TRBV24-1 with TRBJ2-2; D is undetermined. With 9 bases removed from V and 4 bases from J, the gap between germline ends came to 14 bases. Germline assignment: CDR1 KGHDR and CDR2 SFDVKD. The CDR3 has 14 residues. The chain's CDR3 is CATLFGVGTGELFF. The CDR3 DNA follows: TGTGCCACCCTATTTGGGGTAGGCACCGGGGAGCTGTTTTTT.

The J gene is TRBJ1-3, the V gene TRBV15; D is possibly TRBD1 (5 bases). This CDR3 contains 13 residues. Trimming stripped 6 bases from V and 3 bases from J, with 9 bases between. Germline V gene data show CDR1 as LNHNV and CDR2 as YYDKDF (reference sequence). The CDR3 DNA sequence: TGTGCCACCAGGCCGACAGTTGGAAACACCATATATTTT. Amino acids: CATRPTVGNTIYF.

This chain links TRBV7-8 with TRBJ2-7; 12 bases align to TRBD2. The CDR3 is 17 residues long. V shed 4 bases, J shed 0 bases, and the junction held 7 bases outside the gene matches. Germline loops: CDR1 SGHVS, CDR2 FQNEAQ. CDR3 coding DNA: TGTGCCAGCAGCTCGACCTGGACTAGCGGGGTCTCCTACGAGCAGTACTTC. Translating gives CASSSTWTSGVSYEQYF.

The gene calls are TRBV5-1 and TRBJ1-4, with TRBD1 as a possible D gene (5 bases). CDR3 length: 16 amino acids. CDR1 SGHRS and CDR2 YFSETQ come from the germline V gene. V shed 4 bases and J shed 0 bases, with 13 bases lying between them. The CDR3 sequence is CASSIGVATTNEKLFF. The CDR3 nucleotides read TGCGCCAGCAGCATAGGGGTAGCAACAACTAATGAAAAACTGTTTTTT.

This clone is a singleton in its sample. The chain combines TRBV10-3 with TRBJ1-1; unclear D gene. Germline V gene lookup returns CDR1 ENHRY and CDR2 SYGVKD. There are 13 residues in the CDR3. The V and J ends lost 7 bases and 2 bases respectively, with 11 bases between them. CDR3 DNA: TGTGCCATCACACAGACTATCAACACTGAAGCTTTCTTT. Amino acid sequence: CAITQTINTEAFF.

Comment on this clone: The same CDR3 arises from other DNA sequences in this sample as well. This chain uses TRBV20-1 with TRBJ1-1; D unresolved. CDR3 length: 13 amino acids. CDR1 is DFQATT, CDR2 SNEGSKA, per germline (reference sequence). V was shortened by 3 bases and J by 4 bases, with 12 bases between the two germline ends. The CDR3 DNA reads TGCAGTGCTAGTGCGGGTCCCTCCACTGAAGCTTTCTTT. It codes for CSASAGPSTEAFF.

The rearrangement joins TRBV12-3 or TRBV12-4 to TRBJ1-2; D call uncertain. V lost 4 bases and J 7 bases, leaving 10 bases between the germline ends. The CDR3 runs 12 residues. The CDR3 DNA is TGTGCCAGCAGTTGGGATTGGGGTGGCTACACCTTC. Translated, it gives CASSWDWGGYTF.

This clone rates as medium-sized. The V call is TRBV7-9, the J call TRBJ1-2, with 7 bases identical to TRBD1. CDR1 and CDR2 (germline): SEHNR, FQNEAQ (reference sequence). V gave up 7 bases and J gave up 4 bases; unmatched junction bases: 6. There are 13 residues in the CDR3. The CDR3 DNA sequence: TGTGCCAGCATCAATCCAGGGGGCTATGGCTACACCTTC. This sequence encodes CASINPGGYGYTF.

The CDR3 spells CASSLAQGIYYEQYF. CDR3 bases: TGTGCCAGCAGCTTAGCTCAGGGAATATACTACGAGCAGTACTTC. The chain combines TRBV7-2 with TRBJ2-7; D is perhaps TRBD1 (5 bases). Germline loops: CDR1 SGHTA, CDR2 FQGNSA. The CDR3 extends over 15 amino acids. Trimming pared 0 bases from V and 3 bases from J, leaving 12 bases between.

V gene TRBV5-6 combines with J gene TRBJ1-2; D is unclear. CDR3 length: 14 amino acids. Germline CDR1 and CDR2: SGHDT and YYEEEE. V was clipped by 4 bases and J by 5 bases, with 15 bases between them. As DNA, the CDR3 is TGTGCCAGCAGCCGAAGGCCCGGACTATATGGCTACACCTTC. Protein product: CASSRRPGLYGYTF.

The chain uses TRBV6-5 and TRBJ2-2; TRBD2 matches at 7 bases. Germline CDR1 is MNHEY and CDR2 is SVGAGI. With 8 bases clipped from V and 4 bases from J, the junction kept 4 bases outside the gene matches. The CDR3 length is 13 residues. CDR3 amino acids: CASLPGGTGELFF. DNA of the CDR3: TGTGCCAGCCTCCCGGGGGGCACCGGGGAGCTGTTTTTT.

The genes are TRBV18 and TRBJ2-2; D is possibly TRBD1 (6 bases). V lost 4 bases, J lost 1 base, and 7 bases lay in between. Germline V gene lookup returns CDR1 KGHSH and CDR2 LQKENI. The CDR3 has 14 amino acids. The CDR3: CASSLGQNTGELFF. The CDR3 bases are TGTGCCAGCTCACTGGGACAGAACACCGGGGAGCTGTTTTTT.

This chain uses TRBV6-5 with TRBJ2-7; the D gene could be TRBD1 or TRBD2 (5 bases each). CDR3 length equals 12 residues. Trimming took off 10 bases at V and 7 bases at J, with 17 bases between the two ends. CDR1 MNHEY and CDR2 SVGAGI come from the germline V gene. CDR3: CATNRGTGEQYF. DNA for the CDR3: TGTGCCACCAACCGGGGCACCGGGGAGCAGTACTTC.